A single sample is the source of the 7 T cell receptor beta chains below, sequenced in a study of PD-L1 blockade in urothelial cancer. Profiling relied on immunoSEQ multiplex PCR, and the TCRdb table lists in-frame clones only, not all of them. The table records tens of thousands of clones, around 80% of them present only once. This specimen consisted of PBMCs, obtained around atezolizumab (anti-PD-L1) treatment. The receptor source for this set is a man in his 70s with urothelial cancer.

Only one count was recorded for this clone. CDR3 nucleotide sequence: TGCGCCAGCAGCTTGAGGGGCTCCCAGAATGAGCAGTTCTTC. As protein: CASSLRGSQNEQFF. The gene calls are TRBV5-1 and TRBJ2-1, with D maybe TRBD1 (5 bases). Germline V gene lookup returns CDR1 SGHRS and CDR2 YFSETQ. Trimming removed 1 base at V and 7 bases at J, with 12 bases between. The CDR3 spans 14 residues.

This clone was detected a few times. This chain uses TRBV5-6 with TRBJ2-7; 8 bases map to TRBD1. Germline V gene sequence: CDR1 SGHDT, CDR2 YYEEEE. Unmatched junction bases numbered 2, after V lost 3 bases and J lost 6 bases. The CDR3 length is 12 residues. The CDR3 is CASSSDRAEQYF. For the CDR3, the DNA is TGTGCCAGCAGCTCGGACAGGGCCGAGCAGTACTTC.

CDR3 residues: CASSYSSRGWTEKLFF. The CDR3, as DNA: TGTGCCAGCAGTTACTCGAGTCGGGGGTGGACGGAAAAACTGTTTTTT. The gene calls are TRBV6-5 and TRBJ1-4, with D possibly being TRBD1 (5 bases). Germline V CDR1 and CDR2: MNHEY, SVGAGI. V lost 0 bases to trimming and J lost 8 bases, with 16 bases between them. The CDR3 length is 16 residues.

This clone appeared a single time. The chain joins TRBV19 to TRBJ1-2; weak D call: TRBD1 (6 bases). CDR1 and CDR2 (germline): LNHDA, SQIVND (reference sequence). V was clipped by 7 bases and J by 5 bases, with 14 bases between them. This CDR3 comprises 13 residues. CDR3 region: CASTRTVDYGYTF. The CDR3 coding sequence is TGTGCCAGTACCCGGACAGTCGATTATGGCTACACCTTC.

The chain uses TRBV15 and TRBJ2-3, with TRBD2 identical over 10 bases. The CDR3 covers 16 residues. Losses at the gene ends were 4 bases for V and 5 bases for J; bases not matched to a gene: 9. Germline lookup yields CDR1 LNHNV and CDR2 YYDKDF (reference sequence). The CDR3 sequence is CATSTGSGGAGDTQYF. DNA of the CDR3: TGTGCCACCAGCACCGGGAGCGGGGGGGCAGGAGATACGCAGTATTTT.

The chain has TRBV10-3 and TRBJ2-7; D may be TRBD1 (7 bases). The CDR3 contains 13 residues. Germline values: CDR1 ENHRY, CDR2 SYGVKD. V was trimmed by 2 bases and J by 7 bases, leaving 12 bases between them. CDR3 in amino acids: CAISETGAGEQYF. The CDR3, as DNA: TGTGCCATCAGTGAGACAGGGGCGGGGGAGCAGTACTTC.

The J gene is TRBJ1-5, the V gene TRBV9, with D hard to call. Germline V gene data show CDR1 as SGDLS and CDR2 as YYNGEE. With 2 bases removed from V and 1 base from J, the gap between germline ends came to 7 bases. There are 14 residues in the CDR3. The CDR3 region is CASSVAASNQPQHF. For the CDR3, the DNA is TGTGCCAGCAGCGTGGCCGCCAGCAATCAGCCCCAGCATTTT.